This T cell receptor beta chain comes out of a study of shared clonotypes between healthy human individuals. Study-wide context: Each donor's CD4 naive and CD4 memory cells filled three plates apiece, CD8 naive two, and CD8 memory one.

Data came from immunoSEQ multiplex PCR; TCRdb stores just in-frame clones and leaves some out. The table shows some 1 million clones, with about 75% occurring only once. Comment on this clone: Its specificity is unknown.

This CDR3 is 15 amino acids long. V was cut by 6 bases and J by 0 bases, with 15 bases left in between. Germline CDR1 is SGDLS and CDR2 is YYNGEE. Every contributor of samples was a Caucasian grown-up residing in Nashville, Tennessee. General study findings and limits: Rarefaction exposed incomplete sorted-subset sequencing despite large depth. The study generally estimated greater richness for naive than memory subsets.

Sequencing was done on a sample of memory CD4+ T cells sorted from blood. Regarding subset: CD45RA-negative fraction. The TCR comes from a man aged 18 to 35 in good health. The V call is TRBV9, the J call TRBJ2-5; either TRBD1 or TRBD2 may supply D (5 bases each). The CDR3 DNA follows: TGTGCCAGCACCGTCGAACCGGGACACCAAGAGACCCAGTACTTC. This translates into CASTVEPGHQETQYF.